This T cell receptor (beta chain) is drawn from a study of siplizumab effects on memory and regulatory T cells. Points from the study as a whole: Siplizumab cultures yielded proliferating Tregs whose suppressive function was not confirmed. Solely a minor proportion of alloreactive clones could be assigned to unstimulated subsets.

A remark on this clone: Its target is unknown.

Assay: immunoSEQ multiplex PCR; the TCRdb copy retains only in-frame clones and omits some. Here the sample spans about 120,000 clones, just under 95% being singletons. The sequencing sample was made of non-Treg CD4+ T cells sorted from blood. The clonotype comes from a human donor in good health.

The DNA of the CDR3 is TGTGCCAGCAGCCCCAGTTCGGGACTAGTGACCAACATTCAGTACTTC. Translating it yields CASSPSSGLVTNIQYF. This sequence joins TRBV9 and TRBJ2-4, with 8 bases that match TRBD2. Germline V gene sequence: CDR1 SGDLS, CDR2 YYNGEE. V gave up 4 bases and J gave up 7 bases; unmatched junction bases: 13. CDR3 size: 16 residues.